The TCR beta chain described here comes from a study of TIL therapy for anti-PD-1-resistant metastatic lung cancer. Study-wide results and caveats: Many TIL product clones were absent from baseline tumor, suggesting clonal contraction.

With regard to this clone: The antigen remains undetermined.

The sample's time point: pre-treatment sample, taken before nivolumab and TIL therapy. Pleural nodules or supraclavicular lymph nodes made up most of the excised metastases sampled. Adults with stage 4 NSCLC were enrolled in a phase I trial. Sequencing used immunoSEQ v3. This table comes from immunoSEQ multiplex PCR, and its TCRdb copy is limited to in-frame clones, with some not included. Among about 100,000 clones, 55% to 75% were seen once, and the ten largest hold 10% to 11%. V was pared by 0 bases and J by 4 bases, with 4 bases of the junction left unmatched. The CDR3 consists of 15 residues. Germline assignment: CDR1 SGHNT and CDR2 YYREEE (reference sequence).

This TCR derives from a person aged 25-80 years with non-small cell lung cancer. The sample was tumor tissue, taken at baseline. This chain joins TRBV5-4 and TRBJ1-3; 7 bases line up with TRBD1. The CDR3 is CASSLDEGAGNTIYF. The DNA for the CDR3 is TGTGCCAGCAGCTTGGACGAGGGGGCCGGAAACACCATATATTTT. Combining the CDR3 with reference TRBV5-4 and TRBJ1-3 gives the whole variable domain ETGVTQSPTHLIKTRGQQVTLRCSSQSGHNTVSWYQQALGQGPQFIFQYYREEENGRGNFPPRFSGLQFPNYSSELNVNALELDDSALYLCASSLDEGAGNTIYFGEGSWLTVV.